Listed below are T cell receptor beta chains from one sample, sequenced in a study of blood T cell repertoires in COVID-19. Sequenced by immunoSEQ multiplex PCR; TCRdb stores in-frame clones only, minus some. The top ten clones hold more than 3% of a sample with around 55,000 clones, approximately 88% of them seen once. What was sequenced was peripheral blood. The source is a man aged 40-49 years with COVID-19, enrolled during active disease. Each CDR3 is given without its conserved first and last residue.

j_call v_call cdr3_aa
TRBJ2-3 TRBV9 ASSVGRTRTDTQY
TRBJ1-2 TRBV19 ASSTGTGWGDGYT
TRBJ1-1 TRBV7-8 ASSSYDRGAEAF
TRBJ2-7 TRBV5-6 ASSTTGTGYEQY
TRBJ1-1 TRBV10-3 AISPRALAEAF
TRBJ2-2 TRBV7-9 ASSGQGVTGELF
TRBJ1-3 TRBV18 ASSPDSTTGNTIY
TRBJ2-7 TRBV29-1 SVRTDDYEQY
TRBJ2-1 TRBV6-2/TRBV6-3 ASSWDRQTLGTYNEQF
TRBJ2-1 TRBV19 ASRMWAGGENEQF
TRBJ1-5 TRBV6-5 ASSSQGFANQPQH
TRBJ2-5 TRBV9 ASSATSGGETQY
TRBJ2-5 TRBV5-1 ASSLGQGLTQY
TRBJ2-6 TRBV10-3 AISDEGQGRGANVLT
TRBJ1-3 TRBV7-8 ASSPKRYSGNTIY
TRBJ2-6 TRBV5-1 ASRPVLSGANVLT
TRBJ1-1 TRBV2 ATKAEENTEAF
TRBJ2-2 TRBV3-1/TRBV3-2 ASSSGGAPNTGELF
TRBJ2-1 TRBV12-3/TRBV12-4 ASSLRGGEQF
TRBJ2-3 TRBV28 ASSFQELDFTDTQY
TRBJ2-2 TRBV12-2 ASRLARRDRGTGELF
TRBJ1-5 TRBV20-1 SASRQRQLSNQPQH
TRBJ2-7 TRBV29-1 SVETTDSYEQY
TRBJ1-5 TRBV3-1/TRBV3-2 ASSQGDRQGGKPQH
TRBJ2-7 TRBV6-6 ASSRGQGNYEQY
TRBJ2-2 TRBV10-3 AISESAGGTGELF
TRBJ2-2 TRBV7-3 ASSLTTGLGVTGELF
TRBJ2-5 TRBV19 ASRRGGGGETQY
TRBJ1-1 TRBV28 ASSLRGNTEAF
TRBJ2-1 TRBV3-1/TRBV3-2 ASSHRLAGARYEQF
TRBJ2-4 TRBV7-7 ASSPKPDRGQAKNIQY
TRBJ2-1 TRBV12-3/TRBV12-4 ASSPFLAVEQF
TRBJ2-5 TRBV2 ASSDRGQETQY
TRBJ2-3 TRBV7-7 ASSETSGTDTQY
TRBJ1-5 TRBV28 ASWKSGGQPQH
TRBJ2-3 TRBV30 ALAGLTDTQY
TRBJ2-3 TRBV3-1/TRBV3-2 ASSLRGGNTQY
TRBJ2-6 TRBV27 ASSPPRGSSGANVLT
TRBJ2-5 TRBV18 ASSPPLLAGVVVPQY
TRBJ1-1 TRBV18 ASSQGTNTEAF
TRBJ1-2 TRBV19 ASSRRPGTGVGGYT
TRBJ2-5 TRBV5-4 ASSFGQGRYQETQY
TRBJ2-1 TRBV4-1 ASSQGDQGYNEQF
TRBJ1-2 TRBV24-1 ATSDFNSYYGYT
TRBJ2-7 TRBV5-5 ASSLAPTGTYEQY
TRBJ2-7 TRBV12-3/TRBV12-4 ASSLVRYEQY
TRBJ2-2 TRBV25-1 ASSVGQGETGELF
TRBJ2-1 TRBV7-8 ASSLRAVHNEQF
TRBJ2-5 TRBV4-1 ASSQGGQGTMTQY
TRBJ2-2 TRBV5-1 ASSSNFGGVGTGELF
TRBJ2-1 TRBV9 ASSVALYPPYNEQF
TRBJ2-1 TRBV5-4 ASSQPGQTLNEQF
TRBJ2-1 TRBV2 ASNGLAGGNEQF
TRBJ1-1 TRBV19 ASTDLGQRSTEAF
TRBJ2-4 TRBV5-4 ASSLGQGDGTKNIQY
TRBJ2-3 TRBV5-1 ASSLDIAGLAVLRADTQY
TRBJ2-7 TRBV11-3 ASSPARGTTYEQY